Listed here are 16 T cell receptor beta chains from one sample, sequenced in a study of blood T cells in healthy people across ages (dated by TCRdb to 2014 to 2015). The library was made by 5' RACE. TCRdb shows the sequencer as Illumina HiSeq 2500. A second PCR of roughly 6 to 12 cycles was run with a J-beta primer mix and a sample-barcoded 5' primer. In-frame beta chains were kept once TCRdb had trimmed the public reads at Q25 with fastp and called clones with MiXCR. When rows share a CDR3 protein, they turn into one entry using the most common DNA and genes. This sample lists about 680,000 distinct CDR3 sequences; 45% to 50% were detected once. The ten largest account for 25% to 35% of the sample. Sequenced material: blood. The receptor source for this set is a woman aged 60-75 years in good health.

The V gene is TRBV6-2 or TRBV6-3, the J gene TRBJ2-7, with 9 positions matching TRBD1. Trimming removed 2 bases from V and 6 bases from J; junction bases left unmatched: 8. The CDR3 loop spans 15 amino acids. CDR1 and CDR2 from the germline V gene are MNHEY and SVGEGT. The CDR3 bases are TGTGCCAGCAGTTACAGTGGGGGACAGGGATTCGAGCAGTACTTC. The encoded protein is CASSYSGGQGFEQYF.

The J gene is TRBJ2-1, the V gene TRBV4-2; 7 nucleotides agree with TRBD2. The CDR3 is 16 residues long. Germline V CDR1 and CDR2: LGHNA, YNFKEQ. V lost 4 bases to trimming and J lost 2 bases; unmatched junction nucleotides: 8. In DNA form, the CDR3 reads TGTGCCAGCAGCCCAGAAACTAGCGCCGCCTACAATGAGCAGTTCTTC. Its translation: CASSPETSAAYNEQFF.

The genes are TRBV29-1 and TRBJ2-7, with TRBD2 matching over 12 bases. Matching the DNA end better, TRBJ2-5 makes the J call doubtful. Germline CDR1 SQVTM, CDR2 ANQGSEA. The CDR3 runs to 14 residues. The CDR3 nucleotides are TGCAGCGTTGAACTAGCGGGAGGGTCAGAGACCCAGTACTTC. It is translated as CSVELAGGSETQYF.

CDR3 sequence: CASSLDTSRAYEQYF. The CDR3 DNA reads as TGCGCCAGCAGTCTCGACACGTCAAGGGCCTACGAGCAGTACTTC. V and J are TRBV5-1 and TRBJ2-7, with D hard to call. V lost 5 bases to trimming and J lost 2 bases, with 17 bases between them. This CDR3 has 15 residues. The germline CDR1 and CDR2 sequences are SGHRS and YFSETQ.

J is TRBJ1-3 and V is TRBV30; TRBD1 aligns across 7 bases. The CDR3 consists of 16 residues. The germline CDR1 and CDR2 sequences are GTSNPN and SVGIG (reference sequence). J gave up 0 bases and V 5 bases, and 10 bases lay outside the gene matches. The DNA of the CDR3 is TGTGCCTGGGGCCAGGGGGGAAAGAGCTCTGGAAACACCATATATTTT. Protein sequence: CAWGQGGKSSGNTIYF.

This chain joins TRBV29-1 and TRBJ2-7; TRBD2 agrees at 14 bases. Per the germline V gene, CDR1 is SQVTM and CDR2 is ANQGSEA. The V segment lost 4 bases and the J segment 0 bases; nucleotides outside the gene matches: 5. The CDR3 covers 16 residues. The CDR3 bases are TGCAGCGTTGCCAGACTAGCGGGAGGGCCCTCCTACGAGCAGTACTTC. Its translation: CSVARLAGGPSYEQYF.

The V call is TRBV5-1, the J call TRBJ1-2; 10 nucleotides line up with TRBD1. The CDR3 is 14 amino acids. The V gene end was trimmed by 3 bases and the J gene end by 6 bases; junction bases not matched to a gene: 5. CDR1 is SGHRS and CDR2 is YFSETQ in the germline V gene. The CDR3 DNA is TGCGCCAGCAGCTCTCCGGGACAGGGGCATGGCTACACCTTC. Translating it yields CASSSPGQGHGYTF.

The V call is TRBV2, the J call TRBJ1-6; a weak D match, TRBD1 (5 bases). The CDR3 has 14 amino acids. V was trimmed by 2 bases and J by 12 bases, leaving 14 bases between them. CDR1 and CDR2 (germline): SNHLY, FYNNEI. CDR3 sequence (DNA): TGTGCCAGCAGTGAACAGGGATATCAGTTACCCCTCCACTTT. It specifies CASSEQGYQLPLHF. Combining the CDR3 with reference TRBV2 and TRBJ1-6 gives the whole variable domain EPEVTQTPSHQVTQMGQEVILRCVPISNHLYFYWYRQILGQKVEFLVSFYNNEISEKSEIFDDQFSVERPDGSNFTLKIRSTKLEDSAMYFCASSEQGYQLPLHFGNGTRLTVT.

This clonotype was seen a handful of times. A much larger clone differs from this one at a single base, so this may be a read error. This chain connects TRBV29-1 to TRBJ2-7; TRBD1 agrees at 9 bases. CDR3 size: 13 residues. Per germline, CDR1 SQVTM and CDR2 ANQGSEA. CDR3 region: CSGTGTGYYGQYF. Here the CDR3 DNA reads TGCAGCGGAACCGGGACAGGGTACTACGGGCAGTACTTC.

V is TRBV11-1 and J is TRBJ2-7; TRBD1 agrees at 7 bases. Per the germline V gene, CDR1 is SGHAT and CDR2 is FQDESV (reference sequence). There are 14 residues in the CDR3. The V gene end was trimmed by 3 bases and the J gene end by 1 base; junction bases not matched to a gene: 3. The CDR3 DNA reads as TGTGCCAGCAGCTTGTTGGGACAGTCCTACGAGCAGTACTTC. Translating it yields CASSLLGQSYEQYF.

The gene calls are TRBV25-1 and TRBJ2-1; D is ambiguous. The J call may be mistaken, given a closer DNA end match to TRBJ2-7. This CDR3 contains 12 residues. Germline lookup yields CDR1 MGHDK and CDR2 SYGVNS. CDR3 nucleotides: TGTGCCAGCAGTGAATATTACAATGAGCAGTACTTC. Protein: CASSEYYNEQYF.

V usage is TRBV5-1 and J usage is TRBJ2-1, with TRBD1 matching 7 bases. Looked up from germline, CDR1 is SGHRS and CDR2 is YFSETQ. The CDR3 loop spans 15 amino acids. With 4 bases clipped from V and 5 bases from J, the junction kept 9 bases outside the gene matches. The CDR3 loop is CASSRTRQGDNEQFF. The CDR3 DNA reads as TGCGCCAGCAGCCGTACCCGACAGGGCGACAATGAGCAGTTCTTC.

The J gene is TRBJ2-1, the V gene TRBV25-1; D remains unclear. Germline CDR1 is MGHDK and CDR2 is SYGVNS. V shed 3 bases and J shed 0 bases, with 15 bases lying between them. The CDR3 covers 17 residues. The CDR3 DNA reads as TGTGCCAGCAGTGATCCCATCGCACCGAGCTCCTACAATGAGCAGTTCTTC. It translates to CASSDPIAPSSYNEQFF. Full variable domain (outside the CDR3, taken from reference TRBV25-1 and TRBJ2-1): EADIYQTPRYLVIGTGKKITLECSQTMGHDKMYWYQQDPGMELHLIHYSYGVNSTEKGDLSSESTVSRIRTEHFPLTLESARPSHTSQYLCASSDPIAPSSYNEQFFGPGTRLTVL.

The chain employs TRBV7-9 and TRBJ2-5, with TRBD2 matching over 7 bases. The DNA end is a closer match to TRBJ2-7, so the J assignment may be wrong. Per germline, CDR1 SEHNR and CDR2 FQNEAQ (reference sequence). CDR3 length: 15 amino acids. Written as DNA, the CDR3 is TGTGCCAGCAAAAAATTGGGGGGGGATCTCTACGAGCAGTACTTC. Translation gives CASKKLGGDLYEQYF.

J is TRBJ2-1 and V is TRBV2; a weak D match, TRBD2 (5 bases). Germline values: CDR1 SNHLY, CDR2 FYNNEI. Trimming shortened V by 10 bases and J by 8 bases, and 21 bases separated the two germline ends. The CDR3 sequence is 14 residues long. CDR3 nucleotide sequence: TGTGCCAAAAGCTGGGCTAGCATCAAGTATGAGCAGTTCTTC. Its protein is CAKSWASIKYEQFF.

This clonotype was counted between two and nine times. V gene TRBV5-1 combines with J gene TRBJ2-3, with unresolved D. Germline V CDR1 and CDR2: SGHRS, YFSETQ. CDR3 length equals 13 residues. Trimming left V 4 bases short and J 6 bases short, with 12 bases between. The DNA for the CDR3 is TGCGCCAGCAGCGACCCCCCAACGGATACGCAGTATTTT. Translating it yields CASSDPPTDTQYF.